These 18 T cell receptor beta chains were all obtained from the same sample, sequenced in a study of T cells in localized non-small cell lung cancer. Measured with immunoSEQ multiplex PCR; TCRdb has only the in-frame clones, and not every one. The profile shows more than 15,000 clones, around 91% of them singletons. This specimen consisted of peripheral blood, obtained before any cancer treatment. The receptors were gathered from a female donor older than 55 with stage III squamous cell lung carcinoma.

The J gene is TRBJ2-7, the V gene TRBV27; D perhaps matches TRBD1 (6 bases). Germline assignment: CDR1 MNHEY and CDR2 SMNVEV (reference sequence). This CDR3 has 16 amino acids. The germline V and J ends were trimmed by 2 bases and 0 bases, with 14 bases remaining between them. CDR3 sequence: CASSLHGQGSSYEQYF. In nucleotides, the CDR3 is TGTGCCAGCAGTTTACATGGGCAGGGGAGCTCCTACGAGCAGTACTTC.

J is TRBJ2-1 and V is TRBV5-1, with D possibly matching TRBD1 (5 bases). V lost 1 base and J 0 bases, leaving 8 bases between the germline ends. The CDR3 extends over 15 amino acids. CDR1 is SGHRS and CDR2 is YFSETQ in the germline V gene. CDR3 residues: CASSLTGGSYNEQFF. The CDR3 region has the DNA TGCGCCAGCAGCTTGACAGGCGGCTCCTACAATGAGCAGTTCTTC.

The CDR3 reads CAWSANAGTNSGNTIYF. CDR3 DNA sequence: TGTGCCTGGAGTGCGAACGCCGGGACAAACTCTGGAAACACCATATATTTT. The chain employs TRBV30 and TRBJ1-3; a weak D match, TRBD1 (6 bases). Trimming cost V 1 base and J 0 bases, with 16 bases left between them. CDR1 is GTSNPN, CDR2 SVGIG, per germline (reference sequence). The CDR3 spans 17 residues. Combining the CDR3 with reference TRBV30 and TRBJ1-3 gives the whole variable domain SQTIHQWPATLVQPVGSPLSLECTVEGTSNPNLYWYRQAAGRGLQLLFYSVGIGQISSEVPQNLSASRPQDRQFILSSKKLLLSDSGFYLCAWSANAGTNSGNTIYFGEGSWLTVV.

This sequence joins TRBV7-9 and TRBJ2-3; D is tentatively TRBD1 or TRBD2 (5 bases each). The germline CDR1 and CDR2 sequences are SEHNR and FQNEAQ (reference sequence). With 0 bases removed from V and 1 base from J, the gap between germline ends came to 5 bases. This CDR3 spans 14 amino acids. In DNA, the CDR3 is TGTGCCAGCAGCTTAGCGGGGGGCACAGATACGCAGTATTTT. Its protein is CASSLAGGTDTQYF.

V and J are TRBV5-1 and TRBJ1-3, with D maybe TRBD1 (5 bases). V lost 0 bases to trimming and J lost 3 bases, with 7 bases between them. This CDR3 region has 14 residues. Germline V gene sequence: CDR1 SGHRS, CDR2 YFSETQ. CDR3 region: CASSLAGYGNTIYF. In DNA form, the CDR3 reads TGCGCCAGCAGCTTGGCAGGGTATGGAAACACCATATATTTT. The whole variable domain, remainder taken from reference TRBV5-1 and TRBJ1-3, is KAGVTQTPRYLIKTRGQQVTLSCSPISGHRSVSWYQQTPGQGLQFLFEYFSETQRNKGNFPGRFSGRQFSNSRSEMNVSTLELGDSALYLCASSLAGYGNTIYFGEGSWLTVV.

The chain uses TRBV7-2 and TRBJ2-7; no reliable D call. The CDR3 runs to 14 residues. V lost 3 bases and J 2 bases, leaving 11 bases between the germline ends. The V gene's germline CDR1 is SGHTA and CDR2 FQGNSA. The DNA for the CDR3 is TGTGCCAGCAGCTTCAGGCCCCGAACCTACGAGCAGTACTTC. This gives the protein CASSFRPRTYEQYF.

The rearrangement joins TRBV5-6 to TRBJ2-5, with D maybe TRBD2 (5 bases). Trimming cost V 1 base and J 6 bases, with 10 bases left between them. CDR1 and CDR2 (germline): SGHDT, YYEEEE. The CDR3 extends over 13 amino acids. The CDR3 DNA sequence: TGTGCCAGCAGCTTGACTAGGTTGAAGACCCAGTACTTC. Encoded protein: CASSLTRLKTQYF.

This clone was seen once. V gene TRBV15 combines with J gene TRBJ2-5, with 8 bases aligning to TRBD1. The CDR3 totals 14 residues. Unmatched junction bases numbered 9, after V lost 11 bases and J lost 1 base. Germline CDR1 and CDR2: LNHNV and YYDKDF (reference sequence). CDR3 sequence: CAVLIRGRQETQYF. Written as DNA, the CDR3 is TGTGCCGTACTTATCAGGGGGCGCCAAGAGACCCAGTACTTC.

The CDR3 protein is CASSSVRGRTGELFF. The CDR3 DNA is TGTGCCAGCAGCTCGGTCAGGGGGCGGACCGGGGAGCTGTTTTTT. The rearrangement joins TRBV7-6 to TRBJ2-2; 8 bases map to TRBD1. Germline CDR1 and CDR2: SGHVS and FNYEAQ. With 4 bases clipped from V and 5 bases from J, the junction kept 6 bases outside the gene matches. The CDR3 is made up of 15 amino acids.

The CDR3 DNA is TGTGCCATCAGTGACAGGGAGGGCACTGAAGCTTTCTTT. Encoded protein: CAISDREGTEAFF. The rearrangement uses TRBV10-3 and TRBJ1-1; D might be TRBD1 (5 bases). Germline V CDR1 and CDR2: ENHRY, SYGVKD. This CDR3 comprises 13 residues. Trimming stripped 3 bases from V and 4 bases from J, with 9 bases between.

This clone is medium-sized (0.01 to 0.1%) in the sample. The rearrangement uses TRBV28 and TRBJ2-7; 8 nucleotides line up with TRBD2. With V trimmed by 1 base and J by 5 bases, 4 bases remained unmatched. Germline CDR1 reads MDHEN; CDR2 reads SYDVKM. The CDR3 contains 14 residues. In nucleotides, the CDR3 is TGTGCCAGCAGTTTATCAGCGGGAGCCGACGAGCAGTACTTC. Its translation: CASSLSAGADEQYF.

V is TRBV27 and J is TRBJ2-5; 12 bases fit TRBD2. CDR1 MNHEY and CDR2 SMNVEV come from the germline V gene (reference sequence). The CDR3 is 15 residues long. V shed 2 bases and J 3 bases; nucleotides not matched to a gene: 1. The CDR3 DNA follows: TGTGCCAGCAGTTTACTAGCGGGGGGGGAAGAGACCCAGTACTTC. This codes for CASSLLAGGEETQYF.

The chain links TRBV7-3 to TRBJ1-2; 10 bases fit TRBD1. The CDR3 consists of 15 residues. V was pared by 5 bases and J by 3 bases, with 6 bases of the junction left unmatched. Germline V CDR1 and CDR2: SGHTA, FQGTGA. CDR3 bases: TGTGCCAGCAGCCCGACAGGGGGCTCGGACTATGGCTACACCTTC. This encodes CASSPTGGSDYGYTF.

This sequence joins TRBV9 and TRBJ2-7, with 9 nucleotides matching TRBD1. The J segment lost 5 bases and the V segment lost 0 bases, leaving 6 bases of the junction unmatched. The germline CDR1 and CDR2 sequences are SGDLS and YYNGEE. This CDR3 comprises 15 residues. For the CDR3, the DNA is TGTGCCAGCAGCGTAGGAAGTACAGGGGGCAACGAGCAGTACTTC. This translates into CASSVGSTGGNEQYF.

The chain is built from TRBV30 and TRBJ1-3, with 7 bases matching TRBD1. The V segment lost 0 bases and the J segment 6 bases; nucleotides outside the gene matches: 8. Per germline, CDR1 GTSNPN and CDR2 SVGIG (reference sequence). The CDR3 contains 15 residues. CDR3 DNA sequence: TGTGCCTGGAGTGTACCCCGACAGGGTACAAACACCATATATTTT. This sequence encodes CAWSVPRQGTNTIYF.

This chain joins TRBV6-1 and TRBJ2-3; TRBD2 matches at 9 bases. The CDR3 totals 16 residues. J lost 3 bases, V lost 1 base, and 5 bases had no gene match. Germline values: CDR1 MNHNS, CDR2 SASEGT. DNA of the CDR3: TGTGCCAGCAGTGAAGAGAGGCGGGGGGGGACAGATACGCAGTATTTT. It specifies CASSEERRGGTDTQYF.

The chain links TRBV29-1 to TRBJ2-1; TRBD2 aligns across 10 bases. Germline CDR1 is SQVTM and CDR2 is ANQGSEA. V shed 3 bases, J shed 0 bases, and the junction held 8 bases outside the gene matches. This CDR3 is 17 amino acids long. The DNA for the CDR3 is TGCAGCGTTGATGGGACTAGCGAGAGAGGCTCCTACAATGAGCAGTTCTTC. Translating gives CSVDGTSERGSYNEQFF.

V and J are TRBV28 and TRBJ1-4; 9 nucleotides agree with TRBD1. This CDR3 has 14 amino acids. V lost 5 bases, J lost 9 bases, and 7 bases stayed unmatched. The germline V gene has CDR1 MDHEN and CDR2 SYDVKM. The CDR3 spells CASSLGQGRQKLFF. CDR3 in DNA: TGTGCCAGCAGTCTGGGACAGGGAAGGCAAAAACTGTTTTTT.